This passage covers 21 T cell receptor beta chains from one sample sequenced in a study of shared clonotypes between healthy human individuals. Measured with immunoSEQ multiplex PCR; TCRdb has only the in-frame clones, and not every one. Among 2 million to 2.5 million clones listed, 92% were seen once. Sequenced input: naive CD4+ T cells from PBMCs. Subset given: CD45RA+ positively selected. These receptors all stem from a young man in good health. Some clones in this sample may be carry-over from other donors' samples.

The gene calls are TRBV29-1 and TRBJ1-1; D not certain. CDR3 length: 14 amino acids. V lost 4 bases to trimming and J lost 1 base, with 13 bases between them. Per the germline V gene, CDR1 is SQVTM and CDR2 is ANQGSEA. CDR3 sequence reads: CSVGLFRENTEAFF. The DNA of the CDR3 is TGCAGCGTTGGCCTATTCAGAGAGAACACTGAAGCTTTCTTT.

In nucleotides, the CDR3 is TGTGCCAGCAGCAGGCCGGACGGAACTAACACTGAAGCTTTCTTT. Protein: CASSRPDGTNTEAFF. The chain combines TRBV7-9 with TRBJ1-1, with D hard to call. Germline CDR1 is SEHNR and CDR2 is FQNEAQ (reference sequence). V was trimmed by 5 bases and J by 2 bases, leaving 15 bases between them. The CDR3 loop spans 15 amino acids.

The rearrangement joins TRBV2 to TRBJ2-5; the D is unclear. The V and J ends lost 1 base and 1 base respectively, with 7 bases between them. This CDR3 has 14 amino acids. Germline assignment: CDR1 SNHLY and CDR2 FYNNEI. CDR3 loop: CASSEEQIQETQYF. The CDR3 DNA reads TGTGCCAGCAGTGAAGAACAGATCCAAGAGACCCAGTACTTC.

The CDR3 DNA sequence: TGCGCCAGCAGCCAAACTCCAGCTTTTAATGAGCAGTTCTTC. Its translation: CASSQTPAFNEQFF. The chain carries TRBV4-1 and TRBJ2-1; D is uncertain. V lost 2 bases to trimming and J lost 7 bases, with 12 bases between them. The germline CDR1 and CDR2 sequences are MGHRA and YSYEKL. This CDR3 has 14 amino acids.

DNA for the CDR3: TGTGCCATCAGTGACGGTGGGAGGGTCCACGAGCAGTACTTC. Protein product: CAISDGGRVHEQYF. The rearrangement joins TRBV10-3 to TRBJ2-7; TRBD2 matches 7 bases. The CDR3 extends over 14 amino acids. V trimming: 3 bases; J trimming: 5 bases; junction bases outside the gene matches: 7. Looked up from germline, CDR1 is ENHRY and CDR2 is SYGVKD.

CDR3 in DNA: TGTGCCAGCAGCTCAGGGGGTTCTCGAAACACCATATATTTT. It yields the protein CASSSGGSRNTIYF. The J gene is TRBJ1-3, the V gene TRBV6-6; 7 nucleotides line up with TRBD1. This CDR3 is built from 14 residues. The germline V gene encodes CDR1 MNHNY and CDR2 SVGAGI (reference sequence). V was clipped by 6 bases and J by 5 bases; unmatched bases: 7.

The gene calls are TRBV6-5 and TRBJ1-5; 9 bases map to TRBD1. Per the germline V gene, CDR1 is MNHEY and CDR2 is SVGAGI. The length of the CDR3 is 14 residues. V lost 6 bases, J lost 4 bases, and 4 bases stayed unmatched. CDR3 nucleotide sequence: TGTGCCAGCAGGGCGACAGGGGGGAATCAGCCCCAGCATTTT. Its protein product is CASRATGGNQPQHF.

On this clone: Other DNA sequences in this specimen translate into the identical CDR3. This chain uses TRBV7-2 with TRBJ2-3; D is undetermined. Per the germline V gene, CDR1 is SGHTA and CDR2 is FQGNSA. This CDR3 contains 14 residues. V lost 5 bases to trimming and J lost 0 bases, with 9 bases between them. This CDR3 reads CASSITGSTDTQYF. The CDR3 nucleotides are TGTGCCAGCAGCATAACCGGTAGCACAGATACGCAGTATTTT.

The V call is TRBV7-9, the J call TRBJ2-4; TRBD2 agrees at 11 bases. The germline gives CDR1 SEHNR, CDR2 FQNEAQ (reference sequence). The V gene end was trimmed by 5 bases and the J gene end by 8 bases; junction bases not matched to a gene: 5. There are 14 residues in the CDR3. In DNA, the CDR3 is TGTGCCAGCAGCAAAACTAGCGGGAGCTACATTCAGTACTTC. Protein product: CASSKTSGSYIQYF.

This chain links TRBV10-2 with TRBJ2-7; TRBD2 matches at 11 bases. Trimming cost V 5 bases and J 7 bases; bases outside gene matches: 10. The CDR3 consists of 15 residues. Looked up from germline, CDR1 is WSHSY and CDR2 is SAAADI. CDR3 in amino acids: CASSRMVAGGGEQYF. The CDR3 DNA reads TGCGCCAGCAGTCGGATGGTAGCGGGAGGGGGAGAGCAGTACTTC.

V gene TRBV19 combines with J gene TRBJ2-7; no clear D gene. The CDR3 extends over 13 amino acids. V was clipped by 4 bases and J by 3 bases, with 10 bases between them. Germline V CDR1 and CDR2: LNHDA, SQIVND (reference sequence). CDR3 nucleotides: TGTGCCAGTAGTACTACGGCCTTCTACGAGCAGTACTTC. Translated, it gives CASSTTAFYEQYF.

The chain is built from TRBV10-3 and TRBJ1-5; no clear D gene. V was pared by 2 bases and J by 1 base, with 9 bases between. Germline V gene sequence: CDR1 ENHRY, CDR2 SYGVKD. The CDR3 totals 15 residues. The CDR3 region is CAISEGRLSNQPQHF. DNA of the CDR3: TGTGCCATCAGTGAGGGCCGACTAAGCAATCAGCCCCAGCATTTT.

The V gene is TRBV18, the J gene TRBJ1-4, with TRBD1 matching 7 bases. V dropped 5 bases and J dropped 7; count of bases not matched to a gene: 7. The CDR3 loop spans 14 amino acids. Germline lookup yields CDR1 KGHSH and CDR2 LQKENI. This CDR3 reads CASSAGQPGEKLFF. The CDR3 DNA is TGTGCCAGCTCAGCGGGACAGCCAGGTGAAAAACTGTTTTTT. The complete variable domain, with remaining parts taken from reference TRBV18 and TRBJ1-4, reads NAGVMQNPRHLVRRRGQEARLRCSPMKGHSHVYWYRQLPEEGLKFMVYLQKENIIDESGMPKERFSAEFPKEGPSILRIQQVVRGDSAAYFCASSAGQPGEKLFFGSGTQLSVL.

The V and J genes are TRBV19 and TRBJ2-1, with TRBD1 matching 9 bases. The V and J ends lost 0 bases and 6 bases, in that order; junction bases with no gene match: 9. Germline V CDR1 and CDR2: LNHDA, SQIVND (reference sequence). The CDR3 covers 17 residues. CDR3 sequence: CASSIEGQGVGPNEQFF. The CDR3 DNA sequence: TGTGCCAGTAGTATAGAGGGACAGGGTGTGGGGCCCAATGAGCAGTTCTTC.

The gene calls are TRBV7-8 and TRBJ1-2; D unresolved. CDR3 length: 15 amino acids. With 7 bases removed from V and 6 bases from J, the gap between germline ends came to 21 bases. Germline loops: CDR1 SGHVS, CDR2 FQNEAQ. The CDR3 DNA follows: TGTGCCAGCACCCTAGACCGGATTCCGAGGGATGGCTACACCTTC. It translates to CASTLDRIPRDGYTF.

The chain couples TRBV15 to TRBJ2-5; TRBD1 matches at 7 bases. The V and J ends lost 3 bases and 5 bases, in that order; junction bases with no gene match: 9. CDR3 length: 15 amino acids. The germline gives CDR1 LNHNV, CDR2 YYDKDF (reference sequence). Written as DNA, the CDR3 is TGTGCCACCAGCAGCAGGACAGGCCCGGGGGAGACCCAGTACTTC. Protein product: CATSSRTGPGETQYF. Using reference TRBV15 and TRBJ2-5 for the parts outside the CDR3, the full variable domain is DAMVIQNPRYQVTQFGKPVTLSCSQTLNHNVMYWYQQKSSQAPKLLFHYYDKDFNNEADTPDNFQSRRPNTSFCFLDIRSPGLGDTAMYLCATSSRTGPGETQYFGPGTRLLVL.

The chain employs TRBV2 and TRBJ1-3; no reliable D call. CDR1 and CDR2 (germline): SNHLY, FYNNEI. The CDR3 spans 12 residues. As DNA, the CDR3 is TGTGCGGCCAAGCCTTCTGGAAACACCATATATTTT. Its translation: CAAKPSGNTIYF.

The chain uses TRBV9 and TRBJ1-4; maybe TRBD1 (6 bases). Looked up from germline, CDR1 is SGDLS and CDR2 is YYNGEE. Trimming removed 1 base from V and 7 bases from J, with 20 bases in between. The CDR3 is 17 amino acids. For the CDR3, the DNA is TGTGCCAGCAGCGTAAATACAGGGAGAGGTAGCGCTGAAAAACTGTTTTTT. This translates into CASSVNTGRGSAEKLFF. Variable domain in full (rest from reference TRBV9 and TRBJ1-4): DSGVTQTPKHLITATGQRVTLRCSPRSGDLSVYWYQQSLDQGLQFLIQYYNGEERAKGNILERFSAQQFPDLHSELNLSSLELGDSALYFCASSVNTGRGSAEKLFFGSGTQLSVL.

J is TRBJ2-5 and V is TRBV5-1, with TRBD2 identical over 14 bases. V lost 4 bases and J lost 3; bases outside the gene matches: 5. From germline, CDR1 is SGHRS and CDR2 YFSETQ. The CDR3 covers 16 residues. In DNA form, the CDR3 reads TGCGCCAGCAGCCAGACTAGCGGGAGGGGGAAAGAGACCCAGTACTTC. This encodes CASSQTSGRGKETQYF.

The V call is TRBV7-2, the J call TRBJ2-1, with 7 nucleotides matching TRBD2. The V segment lost 1 base and the J segment 6 bases; nucleotides outside the gene matches: 15. This CDR3 contains 18 residues. Per the germline V gene, CDR1 is SGHTA and CDR2 is FQGNSA. This CDR3 reads CASSLVGRAGVLGNEQFF. The CDR3 DNA is TGTGCCAGCAGCTTAGTCGGTCGGGCGGGAGTCCTAGGCAATGAGCAGTTCTTC.

The chain carries TRBV2 and TRBJ2-1; possible D gene TRBD2, 5 bases. V was shortened by 6 bases and J by 5 bases, with 11 bases between the two germline ends. The CDR3 is 13 residues long. Germline assignment: CDR1 SNHLY and CDR2 FYNNEI. The CDR3 nucleotides are TGTGCCAGCAGGAGCGGCCGAAACAATGAGCAGTTCTTC. Amino acids: CASRSGRNNEQFF.